A single sample is the source of the 11 T cell receptor beta chains below, sequenced in a study of blood T cell repertoires in COVID-19. The method was immunoSEQ multiplex PCR; TCRdb's version includes in-frame clones alone and lacks a portion of them. The table shows fewer than 15,000 clones, with less than 90% occurring only once. The sequenced sample was peripheral blood. Receptor source: an elderly man with acute or convalescent COVID-19.

This chain joins TRBV4-1 and TRBJ2-7, with D tentatively TRBD2 (5 bases). The CDR3 runs 16 residues. Germline V gene sequence: CDR1 MGHRA, CDR2 YSYEKL. With 4 bases removed from V and 0 bases from J, the gap between germline ends came to 16 bases. The CDR3: CASSPGLFSGSYEQYF. CDR3 DNA sequence: TGCGCCAGCAGCCCTGGACTGTTTTCGGGCTCCTACGAGCAGTACTTC.

Here the CDR3 DNA reads TGCAGCGTTGAAGGGGACAGGGCGAGGGGCTACACCTTC. This gives the protein CSVEGDRARGYTF. The genes are TRBV29-1 and TRBJ1-2; 9 bases are shared with TRBD1. The J segment lost 8 bases and the V segment lost 1 base, leaving 5 bases of the junction unmatched. Per the germline V gene, CDR1 is SQVTM and CDR2 is ANQGSEA. The CDR3 extends over 13 amino acids.

The rearrangement uses TRBV30 and TRBJ2-7; 10 nucleotides align to TRBD2. CDR1 is GTSNPN, CDR2 SVGIG, per germline (reference sequence). The length of the CDR3 is 15 residues. CDR3 loop: CAYTPLAGVIYEQYF. The CDR3 region has the DNA TGTGCTTATACCCCGCTAGCGGGGGTTATCTACGAGCAGTACTTC.

The chain couples TRBV29-1 to TRBJ1-1, with 7 positions matching TRBD1. V was pared by 5 bases and J by 5 bases, with 11 bases of the junction left unmatched. In germline, CDR1 is SQVTM, CDR2 ANQGSEA. There are 14 residues in the CDR3. In nucleotides, the CDR3 is TGCAGCGTTTCATTAACAGGGGTCGGAACTGAAGCTTTCTTT. Its translation: CSVSLTGVGTEAFF.

A few counts support this clone. The V and J genes are TRBV19 and TRBJ1-5; no clear D gene. The germline gives CDR1 LNHDA, CDR2 SQIVND (reference sequence). The CDR3 is made up of 12 amino acids. With 5 bases removed from V and 4 bases from J, the gap between germline ends came to 6 bases. This chain's CDR3 is CASSYGNQPQHF. CDR3 bases: TGTGCCAGTAGTTACGGGAATCAGCCCCAGCATTTT.

CDR3 in amino acids: CASSLSTGGLNEQFF. In DNA, the CDR3 is TGCGCCAGCAGCTTATCGACGGGGGGGCTTAATGAGCAGTTCTTC. The J gene is TRBJ2-1, the V gene TRBV5-1; 8 bases match TRBD2. CDR3 size: 15 residues. Germline trimming cut 2 bases from V and 7 bases from J; bases unmatched to any gene: 8. Looked up from germline, CDR1 is SGHRS and CDR2 is YFSETQ.

This clone was seen just once. This chain connects TRBV2 to TRBJ2-1; 8 nucleotides agree with TRBD2. The germline V gene encodes CDR1 SNHLY and CDR2 FYNNEI. The CDR3 covers 13 residues. This chain's CDR3 is CGGRGAVYNEQFF. Here the CDR3 DNA reads TGTGGCGGGCGGGGGGCGGTTTACAATGAGCAGTTCTTC.

By its share, this clone is large. This chain uses TRBV5-4 with TRBJ1-5; possible D gene TRBD1, 5 bases. The length of the CDR3 is 15 residues. V was trimmed by 4 bases and J by 8 bases, leaving 19 bases between them. Germline CDR1 reads SGHNT; CDR2 reads YYREEE (reference sequence). CDR3 sequence reads: CASSLEKGLNEPQHF. CDR3 sequence (DNA): TGTGCCAGCAGCCTGGAAAAGGGGCTCAACGAGCCCCAGCATTTT. The full variable domain, rest sourced from reference TRBV5-4 and TRBJ1-5, is ETGVTQSPTHLIKTRGQQVTLRCSSQSGHNTVSWYQQALGQGPQFIFQYYREEENGRGNFPPRFSGLQFPNYSSELNVNALELDDSALYLCASSLEKGLNEPQHFGDGTRLSIL.

The chain joins TRBV7-2 to TRBJ2-7, with TRBD2 matching over 15 bases. Trimming cost V 6 bases and J 0 bases; bases outside gene matches: 6. The V gene's germline CDR1 is SGHTA and CDR2 FQGNSA. There are 17 residues in the CDR3. The CDR3 DNA reads as TGTGCCAGCAGGCAACCGGGACTAGCGGGGGGCTCCTACGAGCAGTACTTC. Translating gives CASRQPGLAGGSYEQYF.

The chain couples TRBV18 to TRBJ1-5; D unresolved. V was cut by 3 bases and J by 7 bases, with 10 bases left in between. CDR3 length: 13 amino acids. Germline loops: CDR1 KGHSH, CDR2 LQKENI. The CDR3 here is CASSPVGGQPQHF. CDR3 DNA: TGTGCCAGCTCACCGGTAGGCGGGCAGCCCCAGCATTTT.

The chain couples TRBV7-2 to TRBJ2-7; 14 bases agree with TRBD2. Germline CDR1 is SGHTA and CDR2 is FQGNSA. V lost 2 bases, J lost 9 bases, and 18 bases stayed unmatched. This CDR3 has 19 residues. CDR3 coding DNA: TGTGCCAGCAGCTTAAAGCCGGGACTAGCGGGAGTATCCTCAACCAGGCAGTACTTC. Protein product: CASSLKPGLAGVSSTRQYF.